One and the same sample provided the 13 T cell receptor beta chains below, sequenced in a study of Ad26.COV2.S vaccination and SARS-CoV-2 variants. Some clones are missing from TCRdb's copy, which holds only in-frame ones; the method was immunoSEQ multiplex PCR. The sample yields more than 350,000 clones, approximately 90% seen once. The treatment is: roughly 20 received Ad26.COV2.S at low or high dose, single or two shots; several received placebo; per-sample allocation not given. On day 63 after the first injection, vaccine and placebo recipients gave samples. The material sequenced was peripheral blood, taken in a trial of Ad26.COV2.S vaccine versus placebo. These receptors all come from a person between 18 and 65 years old who received the Ad26.COV2.S COVID-19 vaccine or a placebo.

This chain uses TRBV4-1 with TRBJ1-2, with D possibly TRBD1 on 6 matching bases. V gave up 1 base and J gave up 4 bases, with 28 bases separating them. The CDR3 covers 20 residues. Germline CDR1 MGHRA, CDR2 YSYEKL. CDR3 in amino acids: CASSQGGQGQGWFQGYGYTF. The DNA of the CDR3 is TGCGCCAGCAGCCAAGGGGGCCAAGGGCAGGGGTGGTTCCAGGGCTATGGCTACACCTTC.

V and J are TRBV9 and TRBJ2-1; TRBD1 might be the D (5 bases). The V and J ends lost 0 bases and 0 bases respectively, with 10 bases between them. The CDR3 length is 16 residues. Germline V gives CDR1 SGDLS, CDR2 YYNGEE. The CDR3 spells CASSVGGRSSYNEQFF. The CDR3 DNA is TGTGCCAGCAGCGTAGGGGGCCGGAGCTCCTACAATGAGCAGTTCTTC.

The chain combines TRBV9 with TRBJ2-1, with 10 bases matching TRBD2. CDR1 is SGDLS, CDR2 YYNGEE, per germline. The junction had 7 bases not matched to a gene; V was cut back by 2 bases and J by 5 bases. The CDR3 loop spans 16 amino acids. The CDR3 nucleotides read TGTGCCAGCAGCGTTTCCCGGACTAGCGGAAACAATGAGCAGTTCTTC. Translating gives CASSVSRTSGNNEQFF.

The chain is built from TRBV7-9 and TRBJ1-3, with D unclear. Germline V gene data show CDR1 as SEHNR and CDR2 as FQNEAQ (reference sequence). Trimming shortened V by 2 bases and J by 0 bases, and 17 bases separated the two germline ends. The CDR3 length is 18 residues. The CDR3 sequence: CASSLMGTTLSSGNTIYF. Here the CDR3 DNA reads TGTGCCAGCAGCTTAATGGGTACGACACTGAGCTCTGGAAACACCATATATTTT.

The chain employs TRBV6-2 or TRBV6-3 and TRBJ2-3, with no clear D. Looked up from germline, CDR1 is MNHEY and CDR2 is SVGEGT. V was trimmed by 4 bases and J by 3 bases, leaving 20 bases between them. This CDR3 is built from 17 residues. DNA of the CDR3: TGTGCCAGCAGTTCCGTGTTTATGGAACGCCCTACAGATACGCAGTATTTT. Translating gives CASSSVFMERPTDTQYF.

Here the CDR3 reads CASSPRGRRSYEQYF. As DNA, the CDR3 is TGTGCCAGCAGCCCAAGGGGTCGTCGCTCCTACGAGCAGTACTTC. The chain carries TRBV11-2 and TRBJ2-7, with D maybe TRBD1 (5 bases). Trimming removed 5 bases from V and 0 bases from J, with 14 bases in between. The CDR3 spans 15 residues. Looked up from germline, CDR1 is SGHAT and CDR2 is FQNNGV.

V gene TRBV25-1 combines with J gene TRBJ2-2; TRBD2 agrees at 7 bases. Germline CDR1 MGHDK, CDR2 SYGVNS. Trimming at V came to 4 bases and at J to 4 bases, leaving 9 bases not matched to a gene. This CDR3 has 16 residues. The CDR3 protein is CASSVWLADSTGELFF. The CDR3 coding sequence is TGTGCCAGCAGTGTGTGGCTAGCGGATTCCACCGGGGAGCTGTTTTTT. Based on the CDR3 plus reference TRBV25-1 and TRBJ2-2, the full variable domain is EADIYQTPRYLVIGTGKKITLECSQTMGHDKMYWYQQDPGMELHLIHYSYGVNSTEKGDLSSESTVSRIRTEHFPLTLESARPSHTSQYLCASSVWLADSTGELFFGEGSRLTVL.

This chain connects TRBV5-1 to TRBJ2-5; D might be TRBD1 (6 bases). This CDR3 has 13 amino acids. Germline V gives CDR1 SGHRS, CDR2 YFSETQ. Trimming removed 5 bases at V and 3 bases at J, with 11 bases between. CDR3 sequence reads: CASSWSGEETQYF. The CDR3 region has the DNA TGCGCCAGCAGTTGGTCAGGGGAAGAGACCCAGTACTTC.

V is TRBV30 and J is TRBJ1-1; D gene uncertain. The V gene's germline CDR1 is GTSNPN and CDR2 SVGIG (reference sequence). V was clipped by 3 bases and J by 2 bases, with 7 bases between them. This CDR3 region has 12 residues. CDR3 nucleotide sequence: TGTGCCTGGAGCGCCGGCAACACTGAAGCTTTCTTT. Protein product: CAWSAGNTEAFF. The complete variable domain, with remaining parts taken from reference TRBV30 and TRBJ1-1, reads SQTIHQWPATLVQPVGSPLSLECTVEGTSNPNLYWYRQAAGRGLQLLFYSVGIGQISSEVPQNLSASRPQDRQFILSSKKLLLSDSGFYLCAWSAGNTEAFFGQGTRLTVV.

This clone was seen more than once but under ten times. This chain joins TRBV19 and TRBJ2-1; 8 nucleotides match TRBD2. Per the germline V gene, CDR1 is LNHDA and CDR2 is SQIVND (reference sequence). The CDR3 totals 15 residues. V lost 5 bases to trimming and J lost 0 bases; unmatched junction nucleotides: 3. The CDR3 sequence: CASSYSGGSYNEQFF. Written as DNA, the CDR3 is TGTGCCAGTAGTTACAGCGGGGGCTCCTACAATGAGCAGTTCTTC. The full variable domain, completed using reference TRBV19 and TRBJ2-1, is DGGITQSPKYLFRKEGQNVTLSCEQNLNHDAMYWYRQDPGQGLRLIYYSQIVNDFQKGDIAEGYSVSREKKESFPLTVTSAQKNPTAFYLCASSYSGGSYNEQFFGPGTRLTVL.

This chain uses TRBV20-1 with TRBJ2-3, with D unresolved. The CDR3 totals 11 residues. The V gene's germline CDR1 is DFQATT and CDR2 SNEGSKA (reference sequence). Trimming stripped 5 bases from V and 2 bases from J, with 5 bases between. The CDR3 nucleotides are TGCAGTGCTTCTCCCACAGATACGCAGTATTTT. Translating it yields CSASPTDTQYF.

This chain links TRBV19 with TRBJ2-7, with 11 bases that match TRBD1. This CDR3 has 14 residues. CDR1 and CDR2 from the germline V gene are LNHDA and SQIVND (reference sequence). The junction had 4 bases not matched to a gene; V was cut back by 6 bases and J by 3 bases. In DNA, the CDR3 is TGTGCCAGTAGCCCCGGGACAGGGGGCTACGAGCAGTACTTC. Amino acid sequence: CASSPGTGGYEQYF.

The V gene is TRBV11-2, the J gene TRBJ1-5; no firm D call. This CDR3 is 13 amino acids long. The V gene's germline CDR1 is SGHAT and CDR2 FQNNGV. V was shortened by 5 bases and J by 0 bases, with 5 bases between the two germline ends. CDR3 nucleotides: TGTGCCAGCAGCCAATATAGCAATCAGCCCCAGCATTTT. This encodes CASSQYSNQPQHF.